One and the same sample provided the 27 T cell receptor beta chains below, sequenced in a study of radiotherapy plus CTLA-4 blockade in lung cancer. TCRdb's table, derived via immunoSEQ multiplex PCR, lists solely in-frame clones and lacks some. Among more than 50,000 clones listed, about 72% were seen once. The sample here was peripheral blood, taken from a patient treated with radiotherapy plus ipilimumab. These receptors all stem from a human donor with non-small cell lung cancer who had a complete response to radiotherapy plus ipilimumab.

The rearrangement joins TRBV6-6 to TRBJ1-5, with 7 bases that match TRBD1. This CDR3 is 14 amino acids long. Trimming removed 4 bases from V and 0 bases from J; junction bases left unmatched: 0. In germline, CDR1 is MNHNY, CDR2 SVGAGI (reference sequence). The CDR3 spells CASSWDSSNQPQHF. CDR3 DNA: TGTGCCAGCAGTTGGGACAGTAGCAATCAGCCCCAGCATTTT.

The chain has TRBV7-9 and TRBJ2-7; D is perhaps TRBD1 (5 bases). The CDR3 loop spans 16 amino acids. Trimming stripped 1 base from V and 6 bases from J, with 19 bases between. The germline V gene encodes CDR1 SEHNR and CDR2 FQNEAQ (reference sequence). CDR3 bases: TGTGCCAGCAGCTTAGATTCAGCCGAATCCAGGGTCGAGCAGTACTTC. Translation: CASSLDSAESRVEQYF.

This chain uses TRBV2 with TRBJ1-2; no definite D call. Trimming shortened V by 7 bases and J by 1 base, and 10 bases separated the two germline ends. This CDR3 contains 13 residues. CDR1 SNHLY and CDR2 FYNNEI come from the germline V gene. The CDR3 DNA follows: TGTGCCAGCATCAGGCAGATTAACTATGGCTACACCTTC. It encodes CASIRQINYGYTF.

This clone has only a few counts. V usage is TRBV5-6 and J usage is TRBJ1-1, with D unclear. Germline V gene sequence: CDR1 SGHDT, CDR2 YYEEEE. The CDR3 runs 15 residues. V gave up 1 base and J gave up 2 bases, with 12 bases separating them. Here the CDR3 reads CASSLMFFVNTEAFF. As DNA, the CDR3 is TGTGCCAGCAGCTTGATGTTTTTTGTAAACACTGAAGCTTTCTTT.

The chain is built from TRBV6-6 and TRBJ2-3; 7 nucleotides match TRBD2. CDR1 is MNHNY, CDR2 SVGAGI, per germline (reference sequence). The trim removed 2 bases at V and 3 bases at J, leaving 8 bases unmatched. The CDR3 extends over 16 amino acids. CDR3 coding DNA: TGTGCCAGCAGTTACAATAGCGGGCTAAGAACAGATACGCAGTATTTT. It codes for CASSYNSGLRTDTQYF.

The chain is built from TRBV2 and TRBJ1-5, with D perhaps TRBD1 (6 bases). Germline values: CDR1 SNHLY, CDR2 FYNNEI. Trimming shortened V by 3 bases and J by 6 bases, and 9 bases separated the two germline ends. The CDR3 is 13 residues long. The CDR3: CASSDQGPQPQHF. The DNA of the CDR3 is TGTGCCAGCAGTGATCAGGGGCCTCAGCCCCAGCATTTT.

V usage is TRBV27 and J usage is TRBJ2-1, with 11 bases aligning to TRBD2. The J segment lost 10 bases and the V segment lost 1 base, leaving 9 bases of the junction unmatched. CDR3 size: 16 residues. CDR1 and CDR2 (germline): MNHEY, SMNVEV (reference sequence). The CDR3 region is CASSLYLAGGPFEQFF. The DNA for the CDR3 is TGTGCCAGCAGTTTATACTTAGCGGGAGGGCCATTCGAGCAGTTCTTC.

This sequence joins TRBV11-1 and TRBJ2-1; tentatively, D is TRBD2 (6 bases). The CDR3 sequence is 16 residues long. V shed 5 bases and J shed 6 bases, with 20 bases lying between them. Germline assignment: CDR1 SGHAT and CDR2 FQDESV (reference sequence). This chain's CDR3 is CASSGAGRPLGNEQFF. In nucleotides, the CDR3 is TGTGCCAGCAGCGGCGCGGGACGTCCTCTCGGCAATGAGCAGTTCTTC.

V and J are TRBV6-5 and TRBJ1-6; 11 bases agree with TRBD1. Per germline, CDR1 MNHEY and CDR2 SVGAGI. The V segment lost 4 bases and the J segment 6 bases; nucleotides outside the gene matches: 2. This CDR3 comprises 15 residues. As DNA, the CDR3 is TGTGCCAGCAGTTTAGGACAGGGGGCTAATTCACCCCTCCACTTT. Translating it yields CASSLGQGANSPLHF.

This clone was counted only a few times. This chain joins TRBV27 and TRBJ1-4; D is unclear. The V end lost 2 bases, the J end lost 7 bases, and 8 bases lay between the germline ends. This CDR3 has 13 residues. CDR1 and CDR2 from the germline V gene are MNHEY and SMNVEV (reference sequence). In DNA form, the CDR3 reads TGTGCCAGCAGTTTACGGGTTACTGAAAAACTGTTTTTT. Encoded protein: CASSLRVTEKLFF.

The chain has TRBV7-9 and TRBJ1-1; D not resolved. The V end was cut by 6 bases, the J end by 1 base, with 15 bases between. CDR3 length: 15 amino acids. CDR1 is SEHNR and CDR2 is FQNEAQ in the germline V gene (reference sequence). CDR3 DNA: TGTGCCAGCAGGAGATCGGGAGGAGGGAACACTGAAGCTTTCTTT. Translated, it gives CASRRSGGGNTEAFF.

The chain employs TRBV28 and TRBJ2-2; weak D call: TRBD2 (5 bases). Germline V gives CDR1 MDHEN, CDR2 SYDVKM. The CDR3 has 15 amino acids. V lost 7 bases and J lost 0, with 12 bases in between. For the CDR3, the DNA is TGTGCCAGCACCCTAAGCGGAACGAACACCGGGGAGCTGTTTTTT. Translating it yields CASTLSGTNTGELFF.

The table lists this clone with a count of one. The chain carries TRBV27 and TRBJ1-5; 12 bases fit TRBD1. Germline V gene data show CDR1 as MNHEY and CDR2 as SMNVEV (reference sequence). V was pared by 5 bases and J by 3 bases, with 5 bases of the junction left unmatched. The CDR3 spans 16 residues. The CDR3 sequence is CASSPRDRGHNQPQHF. The CDR3 coding sequence is TGTGCCAGCAGTCCCCGGGACAGGGGGCACAATCAGCCCCAGCATTTT.

The chain employs TRBV6-6 and TRBJ2-1; 12 bases are a match to TRBD2. V shed 6 bases, J shed 9 bases, and the junction held 6 bases outside the gene matches. The CDR3 consists of 14 residues. In germline, CDR1 is MNHNY, CDR2 SVGAGI (reference sequence). The CDR3 nucleotides read TGTGCCAGCAGCGCTAGCGGGGGGGGTGGTGAGCAGTTCTTC. Translated: CASSASGGGGEQFF.

V usage is TRBV29-1 and J usage is TRBJ2-5, with D possibly being TRBD2 (6 bases). The CDR3 spans 15 residues. The germline V gene has CDR1 SQVTM and CDR2 ANQGSEA. The V end was cut by 0 bases, the J end by 5 bases, with 16 bases between. The CDR3 DNA reads TGCAGCGTTGAAGATCGGTTCCTAGGAGGGGAGACCCAGTACTTC. It encodes CSVEDRFLGGETQYF.

The chain links TRBV19 to TRBJ2-5, with 7 bases that match TRBD2. Germline V gene lookup returns CDR1 LNHDA and CDR2 SQIVND (reference sequence). With 3 bases clipped from V and 7 bases from J, the junction kept 2 bases outside the gene matches. This CDR3 is 12 amino acids long. The CDR3 sequence is CASSIPGGTQYF. The CDR3 coding sequence is TGTGCCAGTAGTATTCCGGGAGGGACCCAGTACTTC.

This rearrangement joins TRBV7-2 to TRBJ2-5; tentative D call: TRBD2 (6 bases). Trimming removed 5 bases from V and 2 bases from J, with 18 bases in between. This CDR3 has 16 amino acids. CDR1 is SGHTA and CDR2 is FQGNSA in the germline V gene. CDR3 nucleotides: TGTGCCAGCAGCCCCGCCGGAAGGGCGGGGCAAGAGACCCAGTACTTC. Encoded protein: CASSPAGRAGQETQYF.

This chain connects TRBV5-1 to TRBJ2-1, with TRBD2 matching over 14 bases. Germline-derived CDR1 and CDR2 are SGHRS and YFSETQ. Losses at the gene ends were 3 bases for V and 4 bases for J; bases not matched to a gene: 6. The CDR3 runs to 17 residues. CDR3 sequence (DNA): TGCGCCAGCAGCTGGGGACTAGCGGGGGAAATTTACAATGAGCAGTTCTTC. This encodes CASSWGLAGEIYNEQFF.

The V and J genes are TRBV2 and TRBJ1-1; 7 bases match TRBD1. J gave up 1 base and V 7 bases, and 6 bases lay outside the gene matches. The germline CDR1 and CDR2 sequences are SNHLY and FYNNEI. This CDR3 is 14 amino acids long. CDR3 sequence (DNA): TGTGCCAGCAATAACAGGGGTGGGAACACTGAAGCTTTCTTT. Amino acids: CASNNRGGNTEAFF.

The chain is built from TRBV14 and TRBJ2-2; the match to TRBD2 covers 9 bases. Trimming at V came to 4 bases and at J to 1 base, leaving 7 bases not matched to a gene. The CDR3 sequence is 17 residues long. Germline V lookup: CDR1 SGHDN, CDR2 FVKESK. The CDR3 DNA reads as TGTGCCAGCAGCCGAAGCGGGGGGCGCCAGAACACCGGGGAGCTGTTTTTT. Its translation is CASSRSGGRQNTGELFF.

The CDR3 loop is CASSERGITEAFF. The CDR3 bases are TGTGCCAGCAGTGAACGAGGGATCACTGAAGCTTTCTTT. The chain joins TRBV2 to TRBJ1-1; D is undetermined. The germline gives CDR1 SNHLY, CDR2 FYNNEI. The V and J ends lost 2 bases and 4 bases respectively, with 8 bases between them. This CDR3 region has 13 residues.

This chain connects TRBV6-5 to TRBJ1-2, with D perhaps matching TRBD1 (6 bases). Germline CDR1 reads MNHEY; CDR2 reads SVGAGI. V was clipped by 5 bases and J by 7 bases, with 14 bases between them. This CDR3 contains 13 residues. The CDR3 reads CASSASGGTGYTF. In nucleotides, the CDR3 is TGTGCCAGCAGTGCCTCGGGGGGCACTGGCTACACCTTC.

The chain has TRBV27 and TRBJ1-1; possible D gene TRBD1, 6 bases. This CDR3 is 14 amino acids long. V was clipped by 6 bases and J by 6 bases, with 17 bases between them. The germline V gene encodes CDR1 MNHEY and CDR2 SMNVEV (reference sequence). The CDR3 coding sequence is TGTGCCAGCAGCGGAGCCCACAGGGCGGCTGAAGCTTTCTTT. It translates to CASSGAHRAAEAFF.

This chain joins TRBV18 and TRBJ1-4, with 9 bases that match TRBD1. Germline V CDR1 and CDR2: KGHSH, LQKENI. Losses at the gene ends were 1 base for V and 5 bases for J; bases not matched to a gene: 2. This CDR3 spans 15 amino acids. CDR3 bases: TGTGCCAGCTCACCACTCGGGACAGGGAATGAAAAACTGTTTTTT. It encodes CASSPLGTGNEKLFF.

The chain has TRBV5-8 and TRBJ2-1, with 9 bases aligning to TRBD2. Trimming took 4 bases from V and 2 from J; bases not matched to a gene: 10. Germline assignment: CDR1 SGHTS and CDR2 YDEGEE. The CDR3 is 17 residues long. The CDR3 spells CASSRTGTSTPYNEQFF. CDR3 sequence (DNA): TGTGCCAGCAGCCGCACCGGGACTAGCACCCCCTACAATGAGCAGTTCTTC.

This clone was seen a handful of times. The V call is TRBV20-1, the J call TRBJ1-1; D remains unclear. The V and J ends lost 3 bases and 11 bases respectively, with 13 bases between them. The CDR3 sequence is 11 residues long. Germline V gene lookup returns CDR1 DFQATT and CDR2 SNEGSKA (reference sequence). This CDR3 reads CSARGEAWAFF. Here the CDR3 DNA reads TGCAGTGCTAGGGGTGAGGCATGGGCTTTCTTT.

V usage is TRBV30 and J usage is TRBJ2-7; 11 bases match TRBD2. Germline assignment: CDR1 GTSNPN and CDR2 SVGIG (reference sequence). The CDR3 has 13 amino acids. J lost 4 bases, V lost 2 bases, and 1 base had no gene match. The CDR3 region has the DNA TGTGCCTGGAGTACTAGCGGGGGTTACGAGCAGTACTTC. It translates to CAWSTSGGYEQYF.